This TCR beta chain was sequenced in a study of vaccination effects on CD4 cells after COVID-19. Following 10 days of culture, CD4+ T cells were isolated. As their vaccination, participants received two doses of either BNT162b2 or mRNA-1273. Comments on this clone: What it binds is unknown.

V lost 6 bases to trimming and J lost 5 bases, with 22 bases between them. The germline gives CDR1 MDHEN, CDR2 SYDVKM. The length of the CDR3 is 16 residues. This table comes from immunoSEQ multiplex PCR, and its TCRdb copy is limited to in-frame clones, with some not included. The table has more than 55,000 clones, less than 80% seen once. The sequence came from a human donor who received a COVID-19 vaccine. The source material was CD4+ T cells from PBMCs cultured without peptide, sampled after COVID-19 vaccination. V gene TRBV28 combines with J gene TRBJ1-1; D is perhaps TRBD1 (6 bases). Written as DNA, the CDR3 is TGTGCCAGCAGGCCCCGGGGCAGGGGATTAGGGACTGAAGCTTTCTTT. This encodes CASRPRGRGLGTEAFF.